This T cell receptor beta chain is from a study of cytomegalovirus exposure and HLA in healthy donors. Findings of the study overall: The study recorded around 160 TCR beta chains that were cytomegalovirus-associated. Within the approximately 110 validation repertoires, first-cohort TCR clusters tended to co-occur, according to a later analysis. Reported results showed that the classifier diagnosed cytomegalovirus status with high specificity and sensitivity.

This table comes from immunoSEQ multiplex PCR, and its TCRdb copy is limited to in-frame clones, with some not included. Among about 280,000 clones listed, 85% to 90% were seen once. This clone showed up just once. The antigen is undetermined. The CDR3 sequence is 18 residues long. The V gene end was trimmed by 5 bases and the J gene end by 7 bases; junction bases not matched to a gene: 21. Germline V CDR1 and CDR2: SNHLY, FYNNEI. The source is a young woman in good health and CMV-seronegative. The sequencing sample was made of PBMCs. The genes are TRBV2 and TRBJ2-3, with 7 bases that match TRBD1. CDR3 bases: TGTGCCAGCAGTTACTTAACAGGGGTCGGTGCGATGTTGTATACGCAGTATTTT. It translates to CASSYLTGVGAMLYTQYF.